One and the same sample provided the 24 T cell receptor beta chains below, sequenced in a study of T cells generated in artificial thymic organoids. Organoids aggregated human HSPCs with DLL1-transduced murine MS5 stromal cells. Organoids were seeded with FACS-purified CD34+CD3- stem and progenitor cells depleted of residual T cells. Reverse primers in the TRAC or TRBC constant regions drove separate semi-nested PCRs for TCRalpha and TCRbeta. TCRdb redid the calling of the 5' RACE reads with MiXCR, one entry per CDR3 protein. This sample yields some 7,200 distinct CDR3 sequences, of which around 25% are seen a single time; less than 3.5% belongs to the top ten. These TCRs are of unknown antigen specificity. Specimen: naive CD8+ T cells grown in artificial thymic organoids from cord blood stem and progenitor cells. This sample's subset: CD3+TCRalphabeta+CD8SP T cells; for blood, CD45RO-CCR7+ naive CD8+ T cells. The source is a human donor who gave cord blood stem cells for thymic organoid culture, a cardiac surgery patient who gave postnatal thymus, or a blood donor (not recorded which).

Of note for this clonotype: This may be a read error: a much more frequent sequence differs by one nucleotide. V usage is TRBV7-2 and J usage is TRBJ1-1; no firm D call. The length of the CDR3 is 16 residues. The V and J ends lost 4 bases and 0 bases respectively, with 15 bases between them. CDR1 and CDR2 from the germline V gene are SGHTA and FQGNSA. The CDR3 nucleotides read TGTGCCAGCAGCTGGCAGGACCCTATAATGAACACTGAAGCTTTCTTT. This encodes CASSWQDPIMNTEAFF.

In regard to this clonotype: Since a much larger clone is just one base distant, this may be a read error. This chain connects TRBV7-9 to TRBJ2-3, with D maybe TRBD2 (6 bases). CDR1 and CDR2 (germline): SEHNR, FQNEAQ (reference sequence). The CDR3 runs to 14 residues. The CDR3 loop is CAGSLADRTDTQYF. The CDR3 nucleotides read TGTGCCGGCAGCTTAGCGGACCGCACAGATACGCAGTATTTT.

This clonotype was detected only a few times. This chain connects TRBV5-5 to TRBJ1-2, with 8 bases lining up with TRBD1. CDR1 and CDR2 from the germline V gene are SGHKS and YYEKEE (reference sequence). V was pared by 3 bases and J by 5 bases, with 6 bases of the junction left unmatched. This CDR3 is built from 14 residues. CDR3 DNA sequence: TGTGCCAGCAGCTCACGGGACAGGAAGTATGGCTACACCTTC. Protein product: CASSSRDRKYGYTF.

The rearrangement uses TRBV19 and TRBJ1-2, with 7 bases aligning to TRBD1. Unmatched junction bases numbered 3, after V lost 5 bases and J lost 0 bases. This CDR3 contains 14 residues. The germline gives CDR1 LNHDA, CDR2 SQIVND (reference sequence). The CDR3 is CASSPGTANYGYTF. The CDR3, as DNA: TGTGCCAGTAGTCCTGGGACAGCTAACTATGGCTACACCTTC.

Regarding this clonotype: The CDR3 end shows no conserved phenylalanine or tryptophan, and so a read error is likely. The chain uses TRBV9 and TRBJ1-2; no firm D call. The CDR3 is made up of 10 amino acids. V lost 4 bases and J lost 6, with 4 bases in between. The V gene's germline CDR1 is SGDLS and CDR2 YYNGEE. The CDR3 coding sequence is TGTGCCAGCAGCCCCAATGGCTACACCCTC. Protein sequence: CASSPNGYTL.

The chain uses TRBV28 and TRBJ1-4, with D uncertain. This CDR3 contains 13 residues. The germline CDR1 and CDR2 sequences are MDHEN and SYDVKM. V was cut by 2 bases and J by 3 bases, with 4 bases left in between. CDR3 protein: CASSLPANEKLFF. CDR3 DNA sequence: TGTGCCAGCAGTTTACCAGCTAATGAAAAACTGTTTTTT.

Only a few counts were recorded for this clonotype. The rearrangement links TRBV5-1 to TRBJ2-1; D is tentatively TRBD1 or TRBD2 (5 bases each). The V gene lost 4 bases and the J gene lost 7 bases, with 12 bases spanning the gap. This CDR3 has 13 residues. Germline CDR1 and CDR2: SGHRS and YFSETQ. The CDR3 nucleotides read TGCGCCAGCAGCCCCTGGGGGTGGAATGAGCAGTTCTTC. It is translated as CASSPWGWNEQFF.

This clonotype was seen a handful of times. This chain connects TRBV4-1 to TRBJ2-5, with D perhaps assigned TRBD1 or TRBD2 (6 bases each). Trimming removed 3 bases from V and 4 bases from J, with 12 bases in between. This CDR3 is built from 14 residues. The germline V gene encodes CDR1 MGHRA and CDR2 YSYEKL. The CDR3 region is CASSQGGRGETQYF. The CDR3 DNA sequence: TGCGCCAGCAGCCAGGGGGGCAGGGGAGAGACCCAGTACTTC.

This clonotype came up a few times. V usage is TRBV6-6 and J usage is TRBJ1-2; 8 nucleotides match TRBD1. The V and J ends lost 3 bases and 4 bases, in that order; junction bases with no gene match: 7. The CDR3 runs to 15 residues. Germline V gene data show CDR1 as MNHNY and CDR2 as SVGAGI (reference sequence). The CDR3 DNA follows: TGTGCCAGCAGTTATTGGACAGGGATAGGCTATGGCTACACCTTC. This sequence encodes CASSYWTGIGYGYTF.

This clonotype counts as medium-sized. V gene TRBV12-3 or TRBV12-4 combines with J gene TRBJ1-3; TRBD1 matches 7 bases. The CDR3 spans 14 residues. The V and J ends lost 6 bases and 4 bases, in that order; junction bases with no gene match: 6. The DNA for the CDR3 is TGTGCCAGCAGCCTCAGGGGGAAAGGAAACACCATATATTTT. Translated, it gives CASSLRGKGNTIYF.

On this clonotype itself: Being one base from a much bigger clone, this may be a read error. V and J are TRBV12-5 and TRBJ2-7; unclear D gene. The CDR3 spans 11 residues. V dropped 1 base and J dropped 7 bases, with 5 bases sitting between them. Germline assignment: CDR1 LGHNT and CDR2 FRNRAP. DNA of the CDR3: TGTGCTAGTGGTTTGGCCCAGGAGCAGTACTTC. It is translated as CASGLAQEQYF.

As regards this clonotype: One end of the junction does not line up with germline, which may come from a read error. The V call is TRBV5-5, the J call TRBJ1-1; 9 bases align to TRBD1. The CDR3 has 19 residues. The germline gives CDR1 SGHKS, CDR2 YYEKEE (reference sequence). DNA for the CDR3: TGTGTCAGCAGCTTGGAAGTCTACGGGACAGGGTTGAGGAACACTGAAGCTTTCTTT. Protein product: CVSSLEVYGTGLRNTEAFF.

This clonotype showed up just a few times. V gene TRBV6-6 combines with J gene TRBJ2-7; TRBD1 aligns across 12 bases. There are 14 residues in the CDR3. The junction had 9 bases not matched to a gene; V was cut back by 6 bases and J by 9 bases. From germline, CDR1 is MNHNY and CDR2 SVGAGI (reference sequence). The CDR3 region has the DNA TGTGCCAGCAGCCTCCTGGGACAGGGGGCGCGGCAGTACTTC. This codes for CASSLLGQGARQYF.

This clonotype rates as medium-sized. The CDR3 here is CAITRQGPRYGYTF. The CDR3 nucleotides read TGTGCCATCACTAGACAGGGGCCCCGCTATGGCTACACCTTC. This chain joins TRBV10-3 and TRBJ1-2; 8 bases are a match to TRBD1. Germline V gene lookup returns CDR1 ENHRY and CDR2 SYGVKD. With 7 bases clipped from V and 4 bases from J, the junction kept 8 bases outside the gene matches. This CDR3 spans 14 amino acids.

The gene calls are TRBV6-4 and TRBJ2-3, with 7 bases matching TRBD2. V lost 8 bases to trimming and J lost 1 base; unmatched junction nucleotides: 3. Germline values: CDR1 MRHNA, CDR2 SNTAGT. The CDR3 sequence is 13 residues long. The CDR3 spells CASRAGGTDTQYF. CDR3 nucleotides: TGTGCCAGCCGGGCGGGGGGCACAGATACGCAGTATTTT.

The V call is TRBV4-1, the J call TRBJ2-2; 9 nucleotides align to TRBD1. Germline CDR1 reads MGHRA; CDR2 reads YSYEKL. This CDR3 comprises 17 residues. Trimming at V came to 3 bases and at J to 6 bases, leaving 11 bases not matched to a gene. CDR3 protein: CASSHLPTGGDAGELFF. CDR3 DNA: TGCGCCAGCAGCCACTTACCGACAGGGGGGGACGCCGGGGAGCTGTTTTTT.

The genes are TRBV6-6 and TRBJ2-7; a weak D match, TRBD2 (7 bases). The germline V and J ends were trimmed by 6 bases and 9 bases, with 21 bases remaining between them. The CDR3 sequence is 14 residues long. Germline CDR1 and CDR2: MNHNY and SVGAGI (reference sequence). CDR3 DNA: TGTGCCAGCAGCCTCCTGGGACGGGGGGCGCGGCAGTACTTC. Its translation: CASSLLGRGARQYF.

This clonotype has more than one count but fewer than ten. V gene TRBV4-3 combines with J gene TRBJ2-7, with D possibly being TRBD1 (6 bases). CDR3 size: 15 residues. Looked up from germline, CDR1 is LGHNA and CDR2 is YSLEER. V was cut by 0 bases and J by 3 bases, with 12 bases left in between. As DNA, the CDR3 is TGCGCCAGCAGCCAAGATTTGGACAGTTTCTACGAGCAGTACTTC. Protein sequence: CASSQDLDSFYEQYF.

This clonotype showed up just a few times. The gene calls are TRBV5-1 and TRBJ2-7, with D tentatively TRBD1 (6 bases). This CDR3 has 14 amino acids. Trimming shortened V by 3 bases and J by 0 bases, and 10 bases separated the two germline ends. Germline V gene data show CDR1 as SGHRS and CDR2 as YFSETQ. The CDR3 DNA sequence: TGCGCCAGCAGCTCCCGGGACATCTCCTACGAGCAGTACTTC. Translation gives CASSSRDISYEQYF.

Remarks on this clonotype: Given the absence of the conserved phenylalanine or tryptophan at the CDR3 end, a read error is likely. The chain uses TRBV4-3 and TRBJ2-1; D not resolved. The germline V gene has CDR1 LGHNA and CDR2 YSLEER. The CDR3 contains 14 residues. V shed 1 base and J shed 8 bases, with 12 bases lying between them. This CDR3 is CASSQGPLVDEQFS. In DNA, the CDR3 is TGCGCCAGCAGCCAAGGTCCCCTAGTCGATGAGCAGTTCTCC.

This clonotype is categorized as medium-sized (0.01 to 0.1%). The rearrangement joins TRBV7-9 to TRBJ2-3; possible D gene TRBD2, 6 bases. Germline V gene data show CDR1 as SEHNR and CDR2 as FQNEAQ (reference sequence). The CDR3 loop spans 17 amino acids. V was cut by 5 bases and J by 6 bases, with 24 bases left in between. The CDR3 DNA follows: TGTGCCAGCAGCCTAGTTCTTCCCGGAGGGTCCGGGGATACGCAGTATTTT. Translation: CASSLVLPGGSGDTQYF.

On this clonotype: A single base separates this from a much larger clone, so it may be a read error. The chain is built from TRBV11-3 and TRBJ2-1; TRBD1 aligns across 8 bases. The germline V gene encodes CDR1 SGHNT and CDR2 YENEEA. This CDR3 is 17 amino acids long. The CDR3 spells CASSPSDRASSYNGQFF. The CDR3 DNA sequence: TGTGCCAGCAGCCCCTCGGACAGGGCGAGCTCCTACAATGGGCAGTTCTTC.

This clonotype is judged medium-sized. The chain couples TRBV24-1 to TRBJ1-2; 8 bases are a match to TRBD1. The germline V gene has CDR1 KGHDR and CDR2 SFDVKD. V gave up 5 bases and J gave up 4 bases; unmatched junction bases: 5. The CDR3 covers 14 residues. The CDR3 DNA sequence: TGTGCCACCAGTGCCATGGACAGGGCCTATGGCTACACCTTC. It yields the protein CATSAMDRAYGYTF.

Within the sample, this clonotype is medium-sized. The rearrangement joins TRBV4-2 to TRBJ2-1, with TRBD2 matching over 11 bases. V lost 2 bases to trimming and J lost 8 bases; unmatched junction nucleotides: 5. The CDR3 is made up of 15 amino acids. Germline lookup yields CDR1 LGHNA and CDR2 YNFKEQ. The DNA of the CDR3 is TGTGCCAGCAGCCAATATAGCGGGGGGGCGGATGAGCAGTTCTTC. It encodes CASSQYSGGADEQFF.